This TCR beta chain was obtained from a study of cytomegalovirus exposure and HLA in healthy donors. Study-level points and caveats: Data from an earlier analysis indicated that most TCR beta V segments were productive either about 90% or about 30% of the time. As confirmed in vitro, a few CMV-associated chains were specific for CMV antigens.

The study ran its PCR with 60 Vbeta and 13 Jbeta primers. Some clones are missing from TCRdb's copy, which holds only in-frame ones; the method was immunoSEQ multiplex PCR. Of about 150,000 clones in the sample, 65% to 85% were seen once. Looked up from germline, CDR1 is SGHRS and CDR2 is YFSETQ. The V segment lost 4 bases and the J segment 6 bases; nucleotides outside the gene matches: 11. This CDR3 is built from 15 residues. Of note for this clone: What it recognizes is unknown.

The chain combines TRBV5-1 with TRBJ2-5; 8 bases fit TRBD1. This receptor was taken from a woman in her 40s in good health and CMV-seropositive. The sample consisted of PBMCs. CDR3: CASSPGAGGAKTQYF. For the CDR3, the DNA is TGCGCCAGCAGCCCCGGGGCAGGGGGCGCGAAGACCCAGTACTTC.